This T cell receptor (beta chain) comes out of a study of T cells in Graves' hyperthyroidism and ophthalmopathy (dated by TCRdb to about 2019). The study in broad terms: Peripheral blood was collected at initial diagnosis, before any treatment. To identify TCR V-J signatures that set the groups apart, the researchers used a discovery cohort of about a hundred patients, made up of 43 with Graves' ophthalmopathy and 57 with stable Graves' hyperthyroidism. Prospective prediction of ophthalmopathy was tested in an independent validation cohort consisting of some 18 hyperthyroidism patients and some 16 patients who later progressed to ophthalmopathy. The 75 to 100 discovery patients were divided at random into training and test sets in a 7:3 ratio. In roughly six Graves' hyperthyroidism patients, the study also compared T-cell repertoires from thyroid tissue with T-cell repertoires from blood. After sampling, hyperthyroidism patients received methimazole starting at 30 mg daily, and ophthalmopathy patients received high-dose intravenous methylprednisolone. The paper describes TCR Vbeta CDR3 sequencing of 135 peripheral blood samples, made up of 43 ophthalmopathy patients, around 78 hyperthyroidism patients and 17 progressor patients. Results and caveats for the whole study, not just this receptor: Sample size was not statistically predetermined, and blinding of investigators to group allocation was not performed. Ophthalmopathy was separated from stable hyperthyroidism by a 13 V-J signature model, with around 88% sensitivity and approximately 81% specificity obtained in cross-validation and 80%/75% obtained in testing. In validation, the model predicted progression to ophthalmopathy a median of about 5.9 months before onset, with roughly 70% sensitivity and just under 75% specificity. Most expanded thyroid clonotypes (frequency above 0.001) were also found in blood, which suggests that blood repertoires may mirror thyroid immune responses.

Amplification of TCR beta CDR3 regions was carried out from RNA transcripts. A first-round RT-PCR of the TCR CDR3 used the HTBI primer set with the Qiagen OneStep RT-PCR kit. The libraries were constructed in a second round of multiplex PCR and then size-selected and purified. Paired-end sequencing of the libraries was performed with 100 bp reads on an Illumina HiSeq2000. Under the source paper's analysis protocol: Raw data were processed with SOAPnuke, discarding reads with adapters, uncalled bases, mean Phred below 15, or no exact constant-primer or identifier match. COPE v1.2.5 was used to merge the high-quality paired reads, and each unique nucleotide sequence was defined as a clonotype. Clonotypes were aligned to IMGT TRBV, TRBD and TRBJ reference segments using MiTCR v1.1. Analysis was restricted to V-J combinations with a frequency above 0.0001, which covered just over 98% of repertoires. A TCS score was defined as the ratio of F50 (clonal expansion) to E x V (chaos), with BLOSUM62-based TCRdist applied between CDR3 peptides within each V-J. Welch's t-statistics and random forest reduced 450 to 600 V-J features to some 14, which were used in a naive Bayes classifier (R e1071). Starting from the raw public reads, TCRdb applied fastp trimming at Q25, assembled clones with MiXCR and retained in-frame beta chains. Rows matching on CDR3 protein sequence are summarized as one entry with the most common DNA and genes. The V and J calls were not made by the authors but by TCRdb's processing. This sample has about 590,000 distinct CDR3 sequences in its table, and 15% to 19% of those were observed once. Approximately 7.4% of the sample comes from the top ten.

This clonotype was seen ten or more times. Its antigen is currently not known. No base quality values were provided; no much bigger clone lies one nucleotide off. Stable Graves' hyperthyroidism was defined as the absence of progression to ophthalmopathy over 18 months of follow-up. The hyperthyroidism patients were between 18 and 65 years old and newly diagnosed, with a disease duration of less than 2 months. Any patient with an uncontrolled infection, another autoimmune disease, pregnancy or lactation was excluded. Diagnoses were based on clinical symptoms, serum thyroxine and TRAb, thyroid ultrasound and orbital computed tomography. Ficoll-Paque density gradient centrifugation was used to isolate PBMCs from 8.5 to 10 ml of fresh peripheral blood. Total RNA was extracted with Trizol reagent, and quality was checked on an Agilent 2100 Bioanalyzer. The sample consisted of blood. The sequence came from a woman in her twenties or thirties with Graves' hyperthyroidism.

The nucleotides are TGCAGTGCTTCTACGGGACTTAGCTCCTACGAGCAGTACTTC. It translates as CSASTGLSSYEQYF. The V and J segments used are TRBV20-1 and TRBJ2-7, with TRBD2 perhaps the D gene, on 6 matching bases. CDR1 and CDR2 are read off the germline V gene (reference sequence) as DFQATT and SNEGSKA. Its CDR3 holds 14 amino acids, cysteine through phenylalanine. The read is trimmed to its CDR3 DNA, 42 bases read in frame from base 1. V sheds 5 bases and J sheds 0 bases, leaving 14 bases between their ends.